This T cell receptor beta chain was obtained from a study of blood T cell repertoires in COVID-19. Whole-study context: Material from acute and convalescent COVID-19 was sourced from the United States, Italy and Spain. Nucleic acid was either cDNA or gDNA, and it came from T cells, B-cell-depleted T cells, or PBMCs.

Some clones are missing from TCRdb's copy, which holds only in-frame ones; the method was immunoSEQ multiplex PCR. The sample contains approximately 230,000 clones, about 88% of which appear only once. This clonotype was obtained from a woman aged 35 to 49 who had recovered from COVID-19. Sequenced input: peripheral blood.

The CDR3 protein is CASKVAAGGPIYEQYF. DNA of the CDR3: TGTGCCAGCAAGGTCGCAGCGGGGGGACCTATATACGAGCAGTACTTC. This rearrangement joins TRBV27 to TRBJ2-7; TRBD2 aligns across 9 bases. V lost 7 bases to trimming and J lost 4 bases; unmatched junction nucleotides: 14. This CDR3 spans 16 amino acids. From germline, CDR1 is MNHEY and CDR2 SMNVEV (reference sequence).